Each of the 17 T cell receptor beta chains below was sequenced from the same sample in a study of Tregs in tolerant kidney transplant recipients. The nonmyeloablative bone marrow transplants came from related graft donors, with transient mixed chimerism. Some clones are missing from TCRdb's copy, which holds only in-frame ones; the method was immunoSEQ multiplex PCR. There are tens of thousands of clones in the sample; about 90% occur only once, and 3.5% to 4.5% lies in the top ten. Sequenced here: CD4+ T cells from blood (PBMCs), sampled 6 months after the transplant. These receptors originate from a human patient who received a combined kidney and bone marrow transplant. Some of the T cells may derive from the graft donor.

The gene calls are TRBV6-1 and TRBJ2-4, with 10 bases aligning to TRBD1. Per germline, CDR1 MNHNS and CDR2 SASEGT. The V gene end was trimmed by 6 bases and the J gene end by 7 bases; junction bases not matched to a gene: 9. There are 15 residues in the CDR3. The DNA of the CDR3 is TGTGCCAGCAGGGAGACCGGGACAGGGGATAACATTCAGTACTTC. This translates into CASRETGTGDNIQYF.

V usage is TRBV30 and J usage is TRBJ1-2; D is uncertain. This CDR3 is 14 amino acids long. Germline CDR1 is GTSNPN and CDR2 is SVGIG (reference sequence). Trimming pared 0 bases from V and 2 bases from J, leaving 10 bases between. CDR3 sequence (DNA): TGTGCCTGGAGTGTATTCAGGCCAAACTATGGCTACACCTTC. It specifies CAWSVFRPNYGYTF.

The chain couples TRBV6-5 to TRBJ2-5; D is perhaps TRBD2 (7 bases). Trimming left V 3 bases short and J 5 bases short, with 13 bases between. This CDR3 region has 14 residues. Per the germline V gene, CDR1 is MNHEY and CDR2 is SVGAGI. DNA for the CDR3: TGTGCCAGCAGTTATGGGGGGGGCCGGGAGACCCAGTACTTC. This codes for CASSYGGGRETQYF.

Notes on this clone: Sequence at one end of the junction differs from germline and may be a read error. This sample also contains other DNA sequences that code for the same CDR3. The J gene is TRBJ1-6, the V gene TRBV28; no clear D. Germline V gives CDR1 MDHEN, CDR2 SYDVKM. The CDR3 has 16 residues. As DNA, the CDR3 is TGTGCCAGCAGTCGCCCCGGGAACAGCTATAATTCCCCCCTCCACTTT. This gives the protein CASSRPGNSYNSPLHF.

The genes are TRBV7-2 and TRBJ1-3, with 9 bases aligning to TRBD1. The V gene's germline CDR1 is SGHTA and CDR2 FQGNSA. This CDR3 has 15 residues. V gave up 5 bases and J gave up 3 bases; unmatched junction bases: 5. CDR3 loop: CASSPGTGNGNTIYF. CDR3 sequence (DNA): TGTGCCAGCAGCCCAGGGACAGGGAATGGAAACACCATATATTTT. Full variable domain (rest looked up from reference TRBV7-2 and TRBJ1-3): GAGVSQSPSNKVTEKGKDVELRCDPISGHTALYWYRQSLGQGLEFLIYFQGNSAPDKSGLPSDRFSAERTGGSVSTLTIQRTQQEDSAVYLCASSPGTGNGNTIYFGEGSWLTVV.

The rearrangement uses TRBV23-1 and TRBJ1-1; maybe TRBD1 (5 bases). TRBV23-1 counts as an open reading frame of uncertain function. CDR3 length: 16 residues. Trimming pared 0 bases from V and 1 base from J, leaving 12 bases between. The CDR3 reads CASSQSVRGGNTEAFF. CDR3 sequence (DNA): TGCGCCAGCAGTCAATCTGTTCGGGGGGGGAACACTGAAGCTTTCTTT.

The V and J genes are TRBV5-6 and TRBJ1-2; 8 nucleotides align to TRBD1. The germline V gene has CDR1 SGHDT and CDR2 YYEEEE. V dropped 4 bases and J dropped 4; count of bases not matched to a gene: 12. The CDR3 runs 16 residues. The chain's CDR3 is CASSQRDRRLVYGYTF. For the CDR3, the DNA is TGTGCCAGCAGCCAAAGGGACAGGAGATTAGTCTATGGCTACACCTTC.

The chain couples TRBV15 to TRBJ2-7; 7 nucleotides agree with TRBD2. The V gene end was trimmed by 3 bases and the J gene end by 1 base; junction bases not matched to a gene: 9. The length of the CDR3 is 16 residues. Germline V gives CDR1 LNHNV, CDR2 YYDKDF (reference sequence). The CDR3 is CATSSQLASWSYEQYF. DNA of the CDR3: TGTGCCACCAGCAGTCAACTAGCGAGCTGGTCCTACGAGCAGTACTTC.

The V and J genes are TRBV28 and TRBJ2-2; D is undetermined. With 5 bases removed from V and 5 bases from J, the gap between germline ends came to 9 bases. The CDR3 is made up of 13 amino acids. The germline gives CDR1 MDHEN, CDR2 SYDVKM. CDR3 DNA sequence: TGTGCCAGCAGTCCTACCCCTACCGGGGAGCTGTTTTTT. Its protein product is CASSPTPTGELFF.

This clone is a singleton in its sample. The CDR3 region has the DNA TGTGCCAGCTCAGGACAGGGTAGCAATCAGCCCCAGCATTTT. This codes for CASSGQGSNQPQHF. The chain couples TRBV18 to TRBJ1-5, with 8 bases that match TRBD1. CDR3 length equals 14 residues. Germline V gene data show CDR1 as KGHSH and CDR2 as LQKENI. Trimming cost V 5 bases and J 0 bases; bases outside gene matches: 0.

The chain links TRBV4-2 to TRBJ1-1; TRBD1 aligns across 9 bases. This CDR3 comprises 16 residues. J gave up 9 bases and V 4 bases, and 15 bases lay outside the gene matches. Germline V gene lookup returns CDR1 LGHNA and CDR2 YNFKEQ. Here the CDR3 reads CASSPVGTGTDIKAFF. CDR3 coding DNA: TGTGCCAGCAGCCCAGTTGGGACAGGGACCGACATAAAAGCTTTCTTT.

V and J are TRBV18 and TRBJ2-7; D might be TRBD1 (6 bases). Germline values: CDR1 KGHSH, CDR2 LQKENI. V was pared by 3 bases and J by 2 bases, with 14 bases between. The CDR3 is 15 amino acids. The chain's CDR3 is CASSPGQLRAYEQYF. The CDR3 DNA reads as TGTGCCAGCTCACCTGGACAGTTGCGAGCCTACGAGCAGTACTTC.

This chain connects TRBV15 to TRBJ1-4, with D tentatively TRBD1 (5 bases). The V gene's germline CDR1 is LNHNV and CDR2 YYDKDF (reference sequence). V shed 3 bases and J shed 4 bases, with 12 bases lying between them. The CDR3 contains 15 residues. CDR3 bases: TGTGCCACCAGCAGTCCCCGGGGGATTAATGAAAAACTGTTTTTT. This translates into CATSSPRGINEKLFF.

The chain carries TRBV11-3 and TRBJ2-7; a possible D gene is TRBD2 (5 bases). CDR1 SGHNT and CDR2 YENEEA come from the germline V gene. V gave up 6 bases and J gave up 2 bases, with 11 bases separating them. The CDR3 length is 13 residues. CDR3 amino acids: CASSRTGTYEQYF. In DNA, the CDR3 is TGTGCCAGCAGTAGGACGGGAACCTACGAGCAGTACTTC.

This chain joins TRBV4-3 and TRBJ2-4, with a possible D match to TRBD1 (5 bases). Per germline, CDR1 LGHNA and CDR2 YSLEER. The CDR3 is made up of 14 amino acids. The V and J ends lost 2 bases and 4 bases respectively, with 9 bases between them. CDR3 in DNA: TGCGCCAGCAGCCAACAGGGCGGTAAAAACATTCAGTACTTC. Protein product: CASSQQGGKNIQYF.

The V gene is TRBV5-6, the J gene TRBJ2-5; D unclear. The germline V and J ends were trimmed by 0 bases and 3 bases, with 6 bases remaining between them. Germline-derived CDR1 and CDR2 are SGHDT and YYEEEE. The CDR3 spans 13 residues. The CDR3 reads CASSLVSKETQYF. CDR3 sequence (DNA): TGTGCCAGCAGCTTGGTCAGTAAAGAGACCCAGTACTTC.

This clone has only one observation. The chain carries TRBV5-5 and TRBJ2-5; maybe TRBD1 (6 bases). V lost 6 bases to trimming and J lost 2 bases, with 14 bases between them. This CDR3 has 14 amino acids. The germline gives CDR1 SGHKS, CDR2 YYEKEE (reference sequence). The CDR3 DNA is TGTGCCAGCAAAGTGATGACAGGTCAAGAGACCCAGTACTTC. This encodes CASKVMTGQETQYF.